Following are 30 T cell receptor beta chains from one sample sequenced in a study of CD8+ T cells in alopecia areata. The sequencing template was cDNA reverse transcribed from extracted RNA. TCRdb's copy holds only in-frame clones and misses some; the assay was immunoSEQ multiplex PCR. This sample has a few hundred thousand clones, with roughly two fifths found just once. Treatment denoted: oral pan-JAK inhibitor, 5-10 mg twice daily. The source material was CD4+ T cells sorted from blood, sampled at week 34, from a patient treated with tofacitinib. The source is a human donor with alopecia areata.

The chain couples TRBV11-1 to TRBJ1-5, with TRBD1 as a possible D gene (5 bases). Trimming cost V 4 bases and J 0 bases, with 10 bases left between them. The CDR3 is 15 amino acids. The V gene's germline CDR1 is SGHAT and CDR2 FQDESV (reference sequence). CDR3 nucleotides: TGTGCCAGCAGCTCTCAGGGTTATAGCAATCAGCCCCAGCATTTT. Its protein product is CASSSQGYSNQPQHF.

CDR3 residues: CASSTPGGNQPQHF. Here the CDR3 DNA reads TGTGCCAGTAGTACTCCAGGGGGCAATCAGCCCCAGCATTTT. V and J are TRBV19 and TRBJ1-5; D is perhaps TRBD1 (6 bases). This CDR3 comprises 14 residues. Trimming removed 4 bases at V and 2 bases at J, with 9 bases between. Germline V CDR1 and CDR2: LNHDA, SQIVND (reference sequence).

The rearrangement uses TRBV30 and TRBJ1-2, with a weak D call TRBD1 (5 bases). CDR3 length equals 13 residues. Trimming shortened V by 2 bases and J by 4 bases, and 11 bases separated the two germline ends. Per the germline V gene, CDR1 is GTSNPN and CDR2 is SVGIG (reference sequence). CDR3 DNA sequence: TGTGCCTGGAGTTCTTCGGGGCCCTATGGCTACACCTTC. Translated: CAWSSSGPYGYTF.

The table lists this clone with a few counts. V and J are TRBV19 and TRBJ1-5, with D hard to call. Germline values: CDR1 LNHDA, CDR2 SQIVND (reference sequence). CDR3 size: 14 residues. V dropped 3 bases and J dropped 3 bases, with 9 bases sitting between them. CDR3 region: CASSIATLNQPQHF. DNA for the CDR3: TGTGCCAGTAGTATCGCAACCCTCAATCAGCCCCAGCATTTT. The full variable domain, in which reference TRBV19 and TRBJ1-5 provide the parts outside the CDR3, is DGGITQSPKYLFRKEGQNVTLSCEQNLNHDAMYWYRQDPGQGLRLIYYSQIVNDFQKGDIAEGYSVSREKKESFPLTVTSAQKNPTAFYLCASSIATLNQPQHFGDGTRLSIL.

The chain uses TRBV6-5 and TRBJ2-5; TRBD1 agrees at 11 bases. This CDR3 region has 14 residues. After removal of 5 bases from V and 5 bases from J, the junction contained 4 bases not matched to a gene. Per the germline V gene, CDR1 is MNHEY and CDR2 is SVGAGI. CDR3 protein: CASSRDRGTETQYF. Written as DNA, the CDR3 is TGTGCCAGCAGTAGGGACAGGGGGACGGAGACCCAGTACTTC.

This clone was counted once. The rearrangement uses TRBV10-1 and TRBJ2-7; TRBD2 aligns across 14 bases. CDR1 is WNHNN and CDR2 is SYGVQD in the germline V gene (reference sequence). V trimming: 6 bases; J trimming: 6 bases; junction bases outside the gene matches: 4. The CDR3 is 14 residues long. The CDR3 reads CASRGLAGVPEQYF. The CDR3 bases are TGCGCCAGCAGGGGACTAGCGGGAGTCCCCGAGCAGTACTTC.

The chain is built from TRBV19 and TRBJ2-7; D is possibly TRBD1 (5 bases). This CDR3 spans 15 amino acids. Germline V gene data show CDR1 as LNHDA and CDR2 as SQIVND (reference sequence). V was clipped by 6 bases and J by 2 bases, with 17 bases between them. The CDR3 loop is CASRPQFAGTYEQYF. The CDR3 bases are TGTGCCAGTAGGCCCCAATTCGCAGGGACCTACGAGCAGTACTTC.

The rearrangement links TRBV30 to TRBJ2-3; a weak D match, TRBD2 (5 bases). The CDR3 contains 14 residues. Looked up from germline, CDR1 is GTSNPN and CDR2 is SVGIG (reference sequence). V was clipped by 0 bases and J by 2 bases, with 9 bases between them. The CDR3 is CAWSVGLATDTQYF. DNA for the CDR3: TGTGCCTGGAGTGTAGGGCTAGCCACAGATACGCAGTATTTT.

This clone was observed a handful of times. The gene calls are TRBV11-2 and TRBJ2-7; 10 nucleotides agree with TRBD2. The CDR3 runs 16 residues. Germline values: CDR1 SGHAT, CDR2 FQNNGV. Losses at the gene ends were 4 bases for V and 5 bases for J; bases not matched to a gene: 11. CDR3 sequence: CASSSPELAGVHEQYF. CDR3 sequence (DNA): TGTGCCAGCAGCTCCCCTGAGCTAGCGGGAGTCCACGAGCAGTACTTC.

The rearrangement links TRBV2 to TRBJ2-7; the D is unclear. V was clipped by 6 bases and J by 4 bases, with 13 bases between them. Germline V gene lookup returns CDR1 SNHLY and CDR2 FYNNEI. There are 13 residues in the CDR3. CDR3 DNA: TGTGCCAGCAGGAGAGAGCTGAGTTACGAGCAGTACTTC. Its protein is CASRRELSYEQYF.

This clone was counted only a few times. This chain uses TRBV6-6 with TRBJ2-1; 10 nucleotides line up with TRBD2. The CDR3 covers 16 residues. V was pared by 7 bases and J by 1 base, with 7 bases of the junction left unmatched. The germline V gene encodes CDR1 MNHNY and CDR2 SVGAGI (reference sequence). CDR3 loop: CASNPSGGRSYNEQFF. DNA of the CDR3: TGTGCCAGCAACCCTAGCGGGGGACGATCCTACAATGAGCAGTTCTTC.

The V and J genes are TRBV28 and TRBJ2-1; 9 nucleotides agree with TRBD1. The CDR3 extends over 15 amino acids. J gave up 5 bases and V 4 bases, and 6 bases lay outside the gene matches. Germline V gene lookup returns CDR1 MDHEN and CDR2 SYDVKM. The CDR3 nucleotides read TGTGCCAGCAGTTCTGCCGGGACAGGGAACAATGAGCAGTTCTTC. It specifies CASSSAGTGNNEQFF.

V usage is TRBV6-5 and J usage is TRBJ1-2, with D possibly being TRBD1 (6 bases). V lost 0 bases, J lost 4 bases, and 9 bases lay in between. The CDR3 is 14 residues long. Germline CDR1 is MNHEY and CDR2 is SVGAGI. The CDR3 DNA follows: TGTGCCAGCAGTTACTCTCTAGGGGGCTATGGCTACACCTTC. It codes for CASSYSLGGYGYTF.

About this clone: Other DNA sequences within the sample encode an identical CDR3. The chain is built from TRBV20-1 and TRBJ1-1; D unresolved. Between the trimmed V and J ends, which lost 5 bases and 2 bases, there was a span of 6 bases. This CDR3 spans 11 amino acids. Germline assignment: CDR1 DFQATT and CDR2 SNEGSKA (reference sequence). The CDR3 DNA follows: TGCAGTGCTGGGGTTAACACTGAAGCTTTCTTT. Its protein is CSAGVNTEAFF.

This chain connects TRBV6-4 to TRBJ2-3, with TRBD2 matching over 7 bases. Trimming cost V 8 bases and J 2 bases; bases outside gene matches: 1. The CDR3 spans 12 residues. The V gene's germline CDR1 is MRHNA and CDR2 SNTAGT. CDR3 bases: TGTGCCAGCGGGGACTACACAGATACGCAGTATTTT. This translates into CASGDYTDTQYF.

This clone was observed a handful of times. This chain joins TRBV7-9 and TRBJ2-3, with 10 bases fitting TRBD2. The ends lost 3 bases at V and 0 bases at J; junction bases unmatched: 0. The CDR3 length is 15 residues. CDR1 is SEHNR, CDR2 FQNEAQ, per germline (reference sequence). The CDR3 bases are TGTGCCAGCAGCTTGACTAGCGGGAGCACAGATACGCAGTATTTT. It yields the protein CASSLTSGSTDTQYF. The variable domain in full, with the rest retrieved from reference TRBV7-9 and TRBJ2-3, is DTGVSQNPRHKITKRGQNVTFRCDPISEHNRLYWYRQTLGQGPEFLTYFQNEAQLEKSRLLSDRFSAERPKGSFSTLEIQRTEQGDSAMYLCASSLTSGSTDTQYFGPGTRLTVL.

V usage is TRBV5-4 and J usage is TRBJ2-2, with D maybe TRBD1 (6 bases). The CDR3 extends over 15 amino acids. Germline CDR1 is SGHNT and CDR2 is YYREEE (reference sequence). V lost 1 base, J lost 1 base, and 8 bases lay in between. The DNA of the CDR3 is TGTGCCAGCAGCTTGTTAGGGGGGAACACCGGGGAGCTGTTTTTT. Its translation is CASSLLGGNTGELFF.

This clone was seen only a few times. This chain links TRBV29-1 with TRBJ1-1; D is undetermined. The germline V and J ends were trimmed by 1 base and 4 bases, with 7 bases remaining between them. Germline V CDR1 and CDR2: SQVTM, ANQGSEA. The CDR3 has 12 residues. CDR3 loop: CSVEGPGTEAFF. CDR3 nucleotide sequence: TGCAGCGTTGAAGGGCCGGGCACTGAAGCTTTCTTT.

V gene TRBV6-5 combines with J gene TRBJ1-1; D remains unclear. V was cut by 6 bases and J by 1 base, with 15 bases left in between. CDR1 is MNHEY, CDR2 SVGAGI, per germline. This CDR3 is built from 15 residues. The CDR3 DNA follows: TGTGCCAGCAGCCTCACCCGGACCGCGAACACTGAAGCTTTCTTT. Protein sequence: CASSLTRTANTEAFF.

The V call is TRBV6-5, the J call TRBJ1-2, with a possible D match to TRBD1 (5 bases). There are 14 residues in the CDR3. Per the germline V gene, CDR1 is MNHEY and CDR2 is SVGAGI. Deletions cut 2 bases from V and 6 bases from J, with 13 bases between. The CDR3: CASSYNRPSDGYTF. CDR3 bases: TGTGCCAGCAGTTACAACAGGCCCTCTGATGGCTACACCTTC.

The chain has TRBV30 and TRBJ2-7, with 7 bases lining up with TRBD2. Germline CDR1 is GTSNPN and CDR2 is SVGIG (reference sequence). The CDR3 sequence is 12 residues long. V shed 4 bases, J shed 5 bases, and the junction held 5 bases outside the gene matches. CDR3 sequence: CAWNGGVHEQYF. DNA for the CDR3: TGTGCCTGGAATGGGGGGGTCCACGAGCAGTACTTC.

V gene TRBV18 combines with J gene TRBJ2-7; the D is unclear. V lost 1 base and J lost 1, with 14 bases in between. From germline, CDR1 is KGHSH and CDR2 LQKENI. This CDR3 comprises 16 residues. The CDR3 is CASSPRLDTRSYEQYF. CDR3 nucleotides: TGTGCCAGCTCACCACGGCTGGATACCAGATCCTACGAGCAGTACTTC.

This chain joins TRBV11-2 and TRBJ2-7; D not resolved. CDR3 length equals 14 residues. The V end was cut by 2 bases, the J end by 2 bases, with 10 bases between. Per germline, CDR1 SGHAT and CDR2 FQNNGV. CDR3 region: CASSLNSMTYEQYF. DNA of the CDR3: TGTGCCAGCAGCTTAAATAGTATGACCTACGAGCAGTACTTC. The complete variable domain, with remaining parts taken from reference TRBV11-2 and TRBJ2-7, reads EAGVAQSPRYKIIEKRQSVAFWCNPISGHATLYWYQQILGQGPKLLIQFQNNGVVDDSQLPKDRFSAERLKGVDSTLKIQPAKLEDSAVYLCASSLNSMTYEQYFGPGTRLTVT.

The chain recombines TRBV6-5 with TRBJ2-6; D is perhaps TRBD1 (6 bases). V was cut by 0 bases and J by 2 bases, with 8 bases left in between. Looked up from germline, CDR1 is MNHEY and CDR2 is SVGAGI. The CDR3 has 16 amino acids. CDR3 amino acids: CASSYSRTAGANVLTF. The DNA of the CDR3 is TGTGCCAGCAGTTACTCCCGGACAGCTGGGGCCAACGTCCTGACTTTC.

This chain links TRBV7-3 with TRBJ2-6; 7 bases match TRBD1. The V gene end was trimmed by 4 bases and the J gene end by 0 bases; junction bases not matched to a gene: 3. This CDR3 has 16 amino acids. The germline CDR1 and CDR2 sequences are SGHTA and FQGTGA. The CDR3 region is CASSSGTASGANVLTF. For the CDR3, the DNA is TGTGCCAGCAGCTCCGGGACAGCCTCTGGGGCCAACGTCCTGACTTTC.

CDR3 sequence reads: CASSSTPLSGYTF. The CDR3 nucleotides are TGTGCCAGCAGTTCCACCCCGTTATCTGGCTACACCTTC. This sequence joins TRBV6-5 and TRBJ1-2, with no clear D. This CDR3 has 13 residues. The V and J ends lost 4 bases and 7 bases respectively, with 13 bases between them. Germline assignment: CDR1 MNHEY and CDR2 SVGAGI.

V gene TRBV29-1 combines with J gene TRBJ2-7; perhaps TRBD2 as D (5 bases). CDR1 is SQVTM and CDR2 is ANQGSEA in the germline V gene. The CDR3 totals 12 residues. Trimming stripped 5 bases from V and 0 bases from J, with 8 bases between. Here the CDR3 reads CSVSGDSYEQYF. The DNA for the CDR3 is TGCAGCGTTTCCGGGGACTCCTACGAGCAGTACTTC.

This clone appeared a few times. The gene calls are TRBV18 and TRBJ1-1, with 9 bases fitting TRBD1. J gave up 7 bases and V 2 bases, and 11 bases lay outside the gene matches. The germline gives CDR1 KGHSH, CDR2 LQKENI. The length of the CDR3 is 16 residues. The DNA for the CDR3 is TGTGCCAGCTCACCATCAGCCGGGACAGGGTCGATTGAAGCTTTCTTT. Translated, it gives CASSPSAGTGSIEAFF.

A few counts support this clone. The CDR3 DNA sequence: TGTGCCAGCAGCTTTGGGACACCAACCGGGGAGCTGTTTTTT. It is translated as CASSFGTPTGELFF. The rearrangement joins TRBV7-3 to TRBJ2-2; TRBD1 might be the D (6 bases). With 3 bases removed from V and 5 bases from J, the gap between germline ends came to 10 bases. The germline V gene encodes CDR1 SGHTA and CDR2 FQGTGA. CDR3 length: 14 amino acids.

The rearrangement uses TRBV30 and TRBJ2-7; 9 bases fit TRBD2. The CDR3 has 14 amino acids. CDR1 is GTSNPN, CDR2 SVGIG, per germline (reference sequence). The V and J ends lost 0 bases and 3 bases, in that order; junction bases with no gene match: 3. CDR3 sequence: CAWSVASGIYEQYF. CDR3 in DNA: TGTGCCTGGAGTGTAGCTAGCGGGATCTACGAGCAGTACTTC.